One TCR beta chain is described in this entry. Samples came from axillary lymph nodes draining the breast cancer. The sample comes from a study of breast tumors, draining lymph nodes, adjacent tissues. The CDR3 totals 17 residues. V lost 7 bases to trimming and J lost 2 bases; unmatched junction nucleotides: 9. The V gene's germline CDR1 is SNHLY and CDR2 FYNNEI. From the multiplex PCR reads, TCRdb called clonotypes with MiXCR, one entry per CDR3 protein. The sample holds 140,000 to 150,000 distinct CDR3 sequences, approximately 32% seen once. This sequence joins TRBV2 and TRBJ2-3; 13 bases match TRBD2. The receptor was derived from a female donor with breast cancer. Some clones in this sample may be carry-over from other donors' samples. Specimen: axillary lymph node tissue. CDR3 protein: CASTLLAGGRITDTQYF. CDR3 sequence (DNA): TGTGCCAGCACACTACTAGCGGGGGGGCGGATCACAGATACGCAGTATTTT.